Presented here are 11 T cell receptor beta chains from one specimen sequenced in a study of T cells after yellow fever vaccination (dated 2019 in TCRdb). This sample's treatment or condition label indicates: live attenuated yellow fever vaccine strain. Library prep was done by 5' RACE. Sequenced on an Illumina HiSeq 2500. Starting from the raw public reads, TCRdb applied fastp trimming at Q25, assembled clones with MiXCR and retained in-frame beta chains. Rows merge per CDR3 protein into single entries with the most common DNA and genes. This sample gives 450,000 to 600,000 distinct CDR3 sequences in total; about a sixth of them show up just once. The ten largest clones capture about 18% of the sample. Sequences were derived from PBMCs, sampled 4 to 6 days after the first yellow fever vaccination. Every receptor here comes from a man younger than 30 who received the YFV17D yellow fever vaccine.

This chain uses TRBV10-3 with TRBJ1-1; D not resolved. Trimming pared 6 bases from V and 1 base from J, leaving 9 bases between. CDR3 length equals 13 residues. Germline CDR1 reads ENHRY; CDR2 reads SYGVKD. The CDR3 DNA sequence: TGTGCCATCAGAGACACCTCGAACACTGAAGCTTTCTTT. Residues: CAIRDTSNTEAFF.

V gene TRBV6-1 combines with J gene TRBJ2-7; 7 nucleotides line up with TRBD1. V lost 5 bases and J lost 5; bases outside the gene matches: 9. The CDR3 runs to 14 residues. Germline CDR1 and CDR2: MNHNS and SASEGT. CDR3 sequence (DNA): TGTGCCAGCAGTCCGCGACAGGGTCGGGACGAGCAGTACGTC. Protein sequence: CASSPRQGRDEQYV.

The rearrangement joins TRBV9 to TRBJ2-1, with TRBD2 matching 9 bases. The V segment lost 3 bases and the J segment 10 bases; nucleotides outside the gene matches: 5. Germline V gives CDR1 SGDLS, CDR2 YYNGEE. The CDR3 extends over 13 amino acids. The CDR3 sequence is CASSAATSGEQFF. CDR3 bases: TGTGCCAGCAGCGCCGCAACTAGCGGGGAGCAGTTCTTC.

This clonotype has a handful of counts. This chain joins TRBV28 and TRBJ2-7, with D perhaps matching TRBD1 or TRBD2 (5 bases each). Germline V gene data show CDR1 as MDHEN and CDR2 as SYDVKM. With 7 bases removed from V and 0 bases from J, the gap between germline ends came to 19 bases. The CDR3 length is 16 residues. The CDR3 reads CASTPGRWGASYEQYV. The CDR3 nucleotides read TGTGCCAGCACCCCGGGGAGATGGGGCGCCTCCTACGAGCAGTACGTC.

This clonotype showed up just a few times. CDR3: CASSLDRYEQYF. The CDR3 DNA reads as TGTGCCAGCAGCTTGGATCGCTACGAGCAGTACTTC. The V gene is TRBV5-8, the J gene TRBJ2-7; D remains unclear. Trimming took 0 bases from V and 3 from J, leaving 4 bases between them. This CDR3 is built from 12 residues. The germline CDR1 and CDR2 sequences are SGHTS and YDEGEE.

This chain uses TRBV4-2 with TRBJ2-5; 9 bases fit TRBD1. Germline V lookup: CDR1 LGHNA, CDR2 YNFKEQ. Unmatched junction bases numbered 6, after V lost 2 bases and J lost 5 bases. The CDR3 loop spans 15 amino acids. The CDR3 here is CASSQPQGAPETQYF. CDR3 coding DNA: TGTGCCAGCAGCCAACCACAGGGGGCCCCGGAGACCCAGTACTTC.

The rearrangement links TRBV11-1 to TRBJ2-2; 9 positions agree with TRBD1. V lost 4 bases and J lost 5; bases outside the gene matches: 14. The CDR3 runs 18 residues. Germline V gives CDR1 SGHAT, CDR2 FQDESV (reference sequence). DNA of the CDR3: TGTGCCAGCAGCTCCTACACGCGGGACAGGGTTGGAACCGGGGAGCTGTTTTTT. Protein sequence: CASSSYTRDRVGTGELFF.

V usage is TRBV6-2 or TRBV6-3 and J usage is TRBJ2-7, with 7 nucleotides matching TRBD1. Germline-derived CDR1 and CDR2 are MNHEY and SVGEGT. This CDR3 comprises 15 residues. V trimming: 2 bases; J trimming: 7 bases; junction bases outside the gene matches: 11. The CDR3 sequence: CASSYGDSLGEEQYF. DNA for the CDR3: TGTGCCAGCAGTTACGGGGACAGCCTGGGGGAGGAGCAGTACTTC.

Points on this clonotype: A read error may account for a junction end that differs from germline. V is TRBV7-9 and J is TRBJ2-1; D unclear. Germline CDR1 SEHNR, CDR2 FQNEAQ (reference sequence). This CDR3 spans 12 amino acids. CDR3 DNA: TGTGCCAGCTCCGCCTCCTACAATGAGCAGTCCTTC. Its protein product is CASSASYNEQSF.

This clonotype came up many times. CDR3 sequence (DNA): TGTGCCAGCAGTTACTCGAATTTCCTAGCCGTACGAGAGCAGTACTTC. It is translated as CASSYSNFLAVREQYF. The chain joins TRBV6-5 to TRBJ2-7; tentatively, D is TRBD2 (5 bases). The V gene lost 0 bases and the J gene lost 7 bases, with 19 bases spanning the gap. The CDR3 is 16 residues long. CDR1 MNHEY and CDR2 SVGAGI come from the germline V gene.

This sequence joins TRBV7-9 and TRBJ2-5; 10 bases map to TRBD2. The germline CDR1 and CDR2 sequences are SEHNR and FQNEAQ (reference sequence). The CDR3 consists of 16 residues. The ends lost 6 bases at V and 5 bases at J; junction bases unmatched: 12. The CDR3 region is CASRPPLAGVLETQYF. Written as DNA, the CDR3 is TGTGCCAGCAGACCTCCTCTAGCGGGGGTGTTGGAGACCCAGTACTTC.